These 18 T cell receptor beta chains were all obtained from the same sample, sequenced in a study of beta chain features in type 1 diabetes. General observations from the study: People with Type 1 diabetes carried modestly yet significantly shorter TCRB CDR3s in all four CD4+ subsets.

Their specific antigens are unknown. What was sequenced were expressed TCRB transcripts, since all of the isolated RNA had been reverse transcribed. Measured with immunoSEQ multiplex PCR; TCRdb has only the in-frame clones, and not every one. The table has 600,000 to 700,000 clones, around 12% seen once. The sample taken for sequencing was naive CD4+ T cells from blood. All receptors derive from a man aged 25-40 years with type 1 diabetes.

V usage is TRBV4-3 and J usage is TRBJ1-4; D ambiguous. CDR3 length equals 13 residues. Germline CDR1 and CDR2: LGHNA and YSLEER. V was cut by 4 bases and J by 8 bases, with 11 bases left in between. This CDR3 reads CASSPQRREKLFF. The CDR3 bases are TGCGCCAGCAGCCCCCAGCGCAGGGAAAAACTGTTTTTT.

The J gene is TRBJ1-1, the V gene TRBV2; D gene uncertain. The CDR3 is 14 amino acids. Between the trimmed V and J ends, which lost 7 bases and 0 bases, there was a span of 12 bases. From germline, CDR1 is SNHLY and CDR2 FYNNEI. CDR3 sequence: CASTAEQMNTEAFF. For the CDR3, the DNA is TGTGCCAGCACCGCCGAACAGATGAACACTGAAGCTTTCTTT.

The V and J genes are TRBV28 and TRBJ1-5; D gene uncertain. CDR1 and CDR2 from the germline V gene are MDHEN and SYDVKM. This CDR3 is 12 amino acids long. The V end was cut by 7 bases, the J end by 6 bases, with 10 bases between. This CDR3 reads CASTRLSQPQHF. Written as DNA, the CDR3 is TGTGCCAGCACACGCCTCAGTCAGCCCCAGCATTTT.

In DNA, the CDR3 is TGCAGCGTGTACACAGATACGCAGTATTTT. Translated: CSVYTDTQYF. V and J are TRBV29-1 and TRBJ2-3; D remains ambiguous. The CDR3 sequence is 10 residues long. Trimming pared 6 bases from V and 2 bases from J, leaving 3 bases between. Germline CDR1 SQVTM, CDR2 ANQGSEA.

For this clone: Other DNA sequences in the same sample also yield this CDR3. The CDR3 protein is CASSIQDNEQFF. Written as DNA, the CDR3 is TGTGCCAGTAGTATCCAAGACAATGAGCAGTTCTTC. This sequence joins TRBV19 and TRBJ2-1; unclear D gene. The CDR3 has 12 residues. CDR1 LNHDA and CDR2 SQIVND come from the germline V gene (reference sequence). V dropped 3 bases and J dropped 5 bases, with 5 bases sitting between them.

This chain joins TRBV28 and TRBJ2-7, with 8 bases that match TRBD1. The V and J ends lost 3 bases and 3 bases, in that order; junction bases with no gene match: 4. The V gene's germline CDR1 is MDHEN and CDR2 SYDVKM. There are 14 residues in the CDR3. CDR3 bases: TGTGCCAGCAGTTTCCCGGGACAGGACTACGAGCAGTACTTC. It specifies CASSFPGQDYEQYF.

On this clone itself: At the DNA level, this CDR3 is encoded by other sequences in the same sample as well. J is TRBJ1-1 and V is TRBV4-3; D is perhaps TRBD1 (6 bases). The V end was cut by 0 bases, the J end by 4 bases, with 6 bases between. Germline values: CDR1 LGHNA, CDR2 YSLEER. CDR3 size: 13 residues. The CDR3 sequence: CASSQEGGTEAFF. The CDR3 region has the DNA TGCGCCAGCAGCCAAGAAGGGGGCACTGAAGCTTTCTTT.

This clone was seen only a few times. The chain employs TRBV30 and TRBJ1-2; 7 positions agree with TRBD1. This CDR3 contains 13 residues. Germline CDR1 and CDR2: GTSNPN and SVGIG (reference sequence). J lost 2 bases, V lost 6 bases, and 6 bases had no gene match. CDR3: CACGGGQNYGYTF. In DNA, the CDR3 is TGTGCCTGCGGGGGGGGACAGAACTATGGCTACACCTTC.

This clone was found a few times. The chain recombines TRBV2 with TRBJ1-4, with a weak D call TRBD1 (5 bases). Germline-derived CDR1 and CDR2 are SNHLY and FYNNEI. The CDR3 consists of 14 residues. Trimming removed 7 bases from V and 11 bases from J, with 20 bases in between. The CDR3 coding sequence is TGTGCCAGCATCCCACGGGACTTGGGGGGGAAACTGTTTTTT. As protein: CASIPRDLGGKLFF.

This clone was counted between two and nine times. The V gene is TRBV6-6, the J gene TRBJ2-1; D uncertain. The CDR3 contains 13 residues. V was pared by 0 bases and J by 7 bases, with 7 bases between. CDR1 MNHNY and CDR2 SVGAGI come from the germline V gene (reference sequence). CDR3 DNA: TGTGCCAGCAGTTACTCCTCCCGTAATGAGCAGTTCTTC. It specifies CASSYSSRNEQFF.

The chain recombines TRBV27 with TRBJ2-5, with D unresolved. CDR1 is MNHEY and CDR2 is SMNVEV in the germline V gene (reference sequence). The CDR3 loop spans 14 amino acids. V was shortened by 4 bases and J by 7 bases, with 16 bases between the two germline ends. The CDR3 is CASSSTSGSRTQYF. The CDR3 DNA reads as TGTGCCAGCAGTTCTACTTCGGGTAGTAGGACCCAGTACTTC.

The genes are TRBV5-1 and TRBJ1-1; TRBD1 might be the D (6 bases). CDR1 SGHRS and CDR2 YFSETQ come from the germline V gene. V dropped 4 bases and J dropped 4 bases, with 17 bases sitting between them. This CDR3 is built from 15 residues. The CDR3 region is CASSPMDSGGTEAFF. CDR3 in DNA: TGCGCCAGCAGCCCCATGGACAGTGGGGGCACTGAAGCTTTCTTT.

This clone has only a few counts. The genes are TRBV29-1 and TRBJ2-1; no reliable D call. The CDR3 runs to 13 residues. V lost 6 bases to trimming and J lost 7 bases, with 16 bases between them. In germline, CDR1 is SQVTM, CDR2 ANQGSEA. The DNA of the CDR3 is TGCAGCGTCGAGCCGGGTCCTACAAATGAGCAGTTCTTC. Its protein is CSVEPGPTNEQFF.

This clone was recorded a few times. The chain uses TRBV28 and TRBJ2-1; D ambiguous. The CDR3 is 10 amino acids. Germline CDR1 reads MDHEN; CDR2 reads SYDVKM. The V end lost 6 bases, the J end lost 8 bases, and 5 bases lay between the germline ends. CDR3 residues: CASRGHEQFF. CDR3 DNA sequence: TGTGCCAGCAGGGGCCATGAGCAGTTCTTC.

To note about this clone: The same CDR3 is also encoded by other DNA sequences in this sample. The chain carries TRBV7-2 and TRBJ2-3; D is ambiguous. The CDR3 consists of 12 residues. CDR1 and CDR2 from the germline V gene are SGHTA and FQGNSA. Trimming left V 5 bases short and J 3 bases short, with 6 bases between. The CDR3 nucleotides read TGTGCCAGCAGCCTCAGGACAGATACGCAGTATTTT. It specifies CASSLRTDTQYF.

Only a few counts were recorded for this clone. The gene calls are TRBV10-3 and TRBJ2-3; no definite D call. Trimming stripped 6 bases from V and 4 bases from J, with 11 bases between. Germline CDR1 is ENHRY and CDR2 is SYGVKD. This CDR3 comprises 13 residues. Written as DNA, the CDR3 is TGTGCCATCAGCCGAGACTCCGCAGATACGCAGTATTTT. It codes for CAISRDSADTQYF.

The genes are TRBV6-1 and TRBJ1-1; D unresolved. The CDR3 loop spans 13 amino acids. V lost 2 bases to trimming and J lost 1 base, with 5 bases between them. The germline gives CDR1 MNHNS, CDR2 SASEGT. CDR3 protein: CASSELENTEAFF. CDR3 nucleotide sequence: TGTGCCAGCAGTGAATTGGAGAACACTGAAGCTTTCTTT.

This clone was picked up a small number of times. The V and J genes are TRBV9 and TRBJ2-1; tentatively, D is TRBD1 or TRBD2 (5 bases each). Per germline, CDR1 SGDLS and CDR2 YYNGEE. The CDR3 is 16 amino acids. Trimming took 0 bases from V and 2 from J, leaving 12 bases between them. This CDR3 is CASSVGRGPAYNEQFF. CDR3 sequence (DNA): TGTGCCAGCAGCGTAGGACGGGGCCCCGCCTACAATGAGCAGTTCTTC.